The 2 T cell receptor beta chains in this list originate from one sample, sequenced in a study of T cell therapy after organ transplantation. Which antigens these TCRs recognize remains unknown. The protocol was immunoSEQ multiplex PCR, while the TCRdb copy is restricted to in-frame clones and leaves out a portion. The repertoire holds about 3,600 clones, with under 75% as singletons. As for time point: 20-29 weeks after completion of therapy. The sample here was CD8+ T cells from blood, taken after autologous CMV-specific T cell therapy. These receptors were taken from a human patient who had received a solid organ transplant and had CMV disease. The graft donor may be the source of some T cells.

As for this clone: Additional DNA sequences in this sample encode the identical CDR3. This rearrangement joins TRBV27 to TRBJ1-2; perhaps TRBD1 as D (5 bases). The CDR3 loop spans 15 amino acids. CDR1 and CDR2 (germline): MNHEY, SMNVEV (reference sequence). Trimming left V 0 bases short and J 4 bases short, with 12 bases between. CDR3 sequence: CASSLSGRDGYGYTF. The CDR3 DNA is TGTGCCAGCAGTTTATCTGGCAGGGATGGCTATGGCTACACCTTC.

The chain recombines TRBV27 with TRBJ2-7; D is unclear. Germline CDR1 reads MNHEY; CDR2 reads SMNVEV (reference sequence). Deletions cut 2 bases from V and 4 bases from J, with 9 bases between. The CDR3 sequence is 13 residues long. In nucleotides, the CDR3 is TGTGCCAGCAGTTTAATCCCCAGATACGAGCAGTACTTC. Its protein is CASSLIPRYEQYF.